This T cell receptor (beta chain) was captured in a study of cytomegalovirus exposure and HLA in healthy donors. Whole-study results and caveats: About 87% or about 30% of the time was how often most TCR beta V segments were productive, according to an earlier analysis. The later analysis indicated that the majority of CMV-associated TCR beta chains appeared HLA-restricted.

Turning to this clone: Its specificity is not known.

The V and J ends lost 5 bases and 9 bases respectively, with 13 bases between them. The germline gives CDR1 SGHAT, CDR2 FQNNGV. This CDR3 is 13 amino acids long. Vbeta (60) and Jbeta (13) primers were used in the PCR. The method was immunoSEQ multiplex PCR; TCRdb's version includes in-frame clones alone and lacks a portion of them. The repertoire has some 200,000 clones, just under 70% of them found once; the top ten carry about 3%. The origin of this receptor is a middle-aged man in good health and CMV-seropositive. The chain uses TRBV11-2 and TRBJ1-4; D is possibly TRBD1 (6 bases). Sequenced material: PBMCs. CDR3 amino acids: CASSLNREKKLFF. The DNA of the CDR3 is TGTGCCAGCAGCCTTAACAGGGAAAAAAAACTGTTTTTT.